A single sample is the source of the 25 T cell receptor beta chains below, sequenced in a study of blood T cell repertoires in COVID-19. The table came from immunoSEQ multiplex PCR; TCRdb's copy has only in-frame clones and leaves some out. The sample holds about 170,000 clones, around 86% seen once. Sequencing was performed on peripheral blood. The receptors come from a woman of 80 years or more with COVID-19, enrolled during active disease.

The V and J genes are TRBV18 and TRBJ2-7; TRBD1 aligns across 8 bases. Losses at the gene ends were 5 bases for V and 0 bases for J; bases not matched to a gene: 6. The germline CDR1 and CDR2 sequences are KGHSH and LQKENI. The CDR3 spans 15 residues. The CDR3 spells CASSSRTGSSYEQYF. The CDR3 DNA follows: TGTGCCAGCTCATCAAGGACAGGGAGCTCCTACGAGCAGTACTTC.

The chain is built from TRBV4-3 and TRBJ2-3, with 8 bases fitting TRBD2. V lost 2 bases, J lost 5 bases, and 18 bases stayed unmatched. This CDR3 is 19 amino acids long. Germline CDR1 is LGHNA and CDR2 is YSLEER. The DNA of the CDR3 is TGCGCCAGCAGCCAAAAAATCTTCGCCGAGACTAGCGCTGGAGATACGCAGTATTTT. Protein: CASSQKIFAETSAGDTQYF.

The J gene is TRBJ2-3, the V gene TRBV6-2 or TRBV6-3; 10 nucleotides agree with TRBD2. The germline V gene encodes CDR1 MNHEY and CDR2 SVGEGT. V gave up 4 bases and J gave up 2 bases; unmatched junction bases: 9. The CDR3 has 17 amino acids. The CDR3 spells CASSSRTSGKLTDTQYF. The CDR3 DNA reads TGTGCCAGCAGTTCGCGAACTAGCGGGAAACTCACAGATACGCAGTATTTT.

J is TRBJ1-2 and V is TRBV18; no reliable D call. Germline-derived CDR1 and CDR2 are KGHSH and LQKENI. V lost 4 bases, J lost 4 bases, and 16 bases lay in between. The CDR3 is 15 residues long. For the CDR3, the DNA is TGTGCCAGCTCACTCGGCCAGGTGGTACGCTATGGCTACACCTTC. This sequence encodes CASSLGQVVRYGYTF.

The chain joins TRBV9 to TRBJ1-1; maybe TRBD1 (6 bases). The CDR3 contains 14 residues. The V gene's germline CDR1 is SGDLS and CDR2 YYNGEE. The V gene lost 6 bases and the J gene lost 4 bases, with 16 bases spanning the gap. The CDR3, as DNA: TGTGCCAGCAACCTTCATCCAGGGGCCACTGAAGCTTTCTTT. Translation gives CASNLHPGATEAFF.

The DNA for the CDR3 is TGTGCCAGCAGTGAACCGACAGGCTTGACCTACGAGCAGTACTTC. It is translated as CASSEPTGLTYEQYF. V and J are TRBV28 and TRBJ2-7; TRBD1 might be the D (6 bases). Per germline, CDR1 MDHEN and CDR2 SYDVKM. Trimming pared 5 bases from V and 2 bases from J, leaving 16 bases between. This CDR3 has 15 amino acids.

This clone was found once. This chain connects TRBV5-1 to TRBJ1-4; D is undetermined. The germline gives CDR1 SGHRS, CDR2 YFSETQ. Trimming removed 1 base at V and 1 base at J, with 5 bases between. This CDR3 has 14 amino acids. DNA for the CDR3: TGCGCCAGCAGCTTGACTAGAACTAATGAAAAACTGTTTTTT. Protein product: CASSLTRTNEKLFF.

The chain is built from TRBV11-2 and TRBJ2-7, with D possibly matching TRBD2 (6 bases). Per germline, CDR1 SGHAT and CDR2 FQNNGV. The ends were cut back, 4 bases at V and 3 bases at J, with 13 bases in the middle. This CDR3 has 14 residues. This CDR3 reads CASSSAGRVYEQYF. The CDR3 coding sequence is TGTGCCAGCAGCTCAGCGGGTCGGGTCTACGAGCAGTACTTC.

The CDR3 reads CASRNRTKGQPQHF. Written as DNA, the CDR3 is TGTGCCAGCAGGAACAGGACCAAGGGTCAGCCCCAGCATTTT. This chain joins TRBV27 and TRBJ1-5, with D possibly matching TRBD1 (5 bases). V lost 6 bases to trimming and J lost 6 bases, with 15 bases between them. The germline gives CDR1 MNHEY, CDR2 SMNVEV (reference sequence). The CDR3 sequence is 14 residues long.

The gene calls are TRBV20-1 and TRBJ1-4, with a possible D match to TRBD1 (5 bases). Germline CDR1 DFQATT, CDR2 SNEGSKA (reference sequence). V lost 6 bases, J lost 7 bases, and 9 bases lay in between. The CDR3 runs 11 residues. DNA for the CDR3: TGCAGTGCCGTCGGGGGTGAAAAACTGTTTTTT. As protein: CSAVGGEKLFF.

This sequence joins TRBV5-1 and TRBJ2-7, with D possibly being TRBD1 (5 bases). This CDR3 contains 14 residues. Trimming took off 5 bases at V and 4 bases at J, with 16 bases between the two ends. Per the germline V gene, CDR1 is SGHRS and CDR2 is YFSETQ. CDR3 region: CASRIEGVSYEQYF. DNA for the CDR3: TGCGCCAGCAGGATCGAAGGGGTCTCATACGAGCAGTACTTC.

The chain recombines TRBV5-4 with TRBJ2-5, with a weak D call TRBD2 (6 bases). The length of the CDR3 is 15 residues. Germline V lookup: CDR1 SGHNT, CDR2 YYREEE (reference sequence). Trimming took 2 bases from V and 5 from J, leaving 16 bases between them. The CDR3 bases are TGTGCCAGCAGCTTCTCCCCGGGAGACCCGGAGACCCAGTACTTC. This encodes CASSFSPGDPETQYF. Based on the CDR3 plus reference TRBV5-4 and TRBJ2-5, the full variable domain is ETGVTQSPTHLIKTRGQQVTLRCSSQSGHNTVSWYQQALGQGPQFIFQYYREEENGRGNFPPRFSGLQFPNYSSELNVNALELDDSALYLCASSFSPGDPETQYFGPGTRLLVL.

In this sample, this clone turned up once. V and J are TRBV28 and TRBJ1-3, with D maybe TRBD1 (5 bases). The CDR3 has 15 residues. V dropped 3 bases and J dropped 3 bases, with 12 bases sitting between them. Germline V gene lookup returns CDR1 MDHEN and CDR2 SYDVKM. CDR3 coding DNA: TGTGCCAGCAGTTTGAGCGGGACTTTTGGAAACACCATATATTTT. Protein product: CASSLSGTFGNTIYF.

The J gene is TRBJ2-7, the V gene TRBV11-2, with TRBD2 matching over 10 bases. CDR3 length: 15 amino acids. From germline, CDR1 is SGHAT and CDR2 FQNNGV. After removal of 0 bases from V and 7 bases from J, the junction contained 6 bases not matched to a gene. Written as DNA, the CDR3 is TGTGCCAGCAGCTTAGATCTTAGCGGGAGGCGTGAGCAGTACTTC. Translated, it gives CASSLDLSGRREQYF.

This clone was picked up a small number of times. This chain connects TRBV5-6 to TRBJ2-2; D possibly corresponds to TRBD1 (5 bases). Germline V gene sequence: CDR1 SGHDT, CDR2 YYEEEE. The CDR3 extends over 16 amino acids. V shed 4 bases and J shed 6 bases, with 19 bases lying between them. CDR3 sequence: CASSKTQGMVAGELFF. The CDR3, as DNA: TGTGCCAGCAGCAAAACCCAGGGAATGGTCGCCGGGGAGCTGTTTTTT.

The CDR3 nucleotides read TGTGCCAGCACAAGGACTAGCGGGAGTGTTGGCACCGGGGAGCTGTTTTTT. This gives the protein CASTRTSGSVGTGELFF. The J gene is TRBJ2-2, the V gene TRBV7-2; 13 positions agree with TRBD2. The germline CDR1 and CDR2 sequences are SGHTA and FQGNSA. The CDR3 is 17 amino acids. Germline trimming cut 7 bases from V and 4 bases from J; bases unmatched to any gene: 9.

This chain connects TRBV12-3 or TRBV12-4 to TRBJ1-5; 8 bases match TRBD1. The CDR3 runs 13 residues. The ends lost 5 bases at V and 6 bases at J; junction bases unmatched: 3. CDR3 loop: CASSTQGVQPQHF. The CDR3 DNA is TGTGCCAGCAGTACACAGGGGGTTCAGCCCCAGCATTTT.

This chain uses TRBV14 with TRBJ1-1; a weak D match, TRBD1 (5 bases). The ends were cut back, 0 bases at V and 8 bases at J, with 22 bases in the middle. The CDR3 is made up of 17 amino acids. Germline CDR1 reads SGHDN; CDR2 reads FVKESK. CDR3 residues: CASSQDLLQGVMAEAFF. CDR3 bases: TGTGCCAGCAGCCAAGATCTTCTCCAGGGTGTTATGGCGGAAGCTTTCTTT.

The rearrangement joins TRBV2 to TRBJ1-5; 10 positions match TRBD1. Germline loops: CDR1 SNHLY, CDR2 FYNNEI. This CDR3 has 15 residues. The V gene end was trimmed by 7 bases and the J gene end by 6 bases; junction bases not matched to a gene: 9. CDR3 bases: TGTGCCAGCATGGCTGACAGGGGGCGAAGTCAGCCCCAGCATTTT. Amino acid sequence: CASMADRGRSQPQHF.

The V and J genes are TRBV7-2 and TRBJ2-7; possibly TRBD2 for D (6 bases). Trimming took 0 bases from V and 3 from J, leaving 6 bases between them. Per the germline V gene, CDR1 is SGHTA and CDR2 is FQGNSA. This CDR3 is 13 amino acids long. CDR3 nucleotides: TGTGCCAGCAGCTTAGCGGGAGGCTACGAGCAGTACTTC. Protein sequence: CASSLAGGYEQYF. Complete variable domain (other parts from reference TRBV7-2 and TRBJ2-7): GAGVSQSPSNKVTEKGKDVELRCDPISGHTALYWYRQSLGQGLEFLIYFQGNSAPDKSGLPSDRFSAERTGGSVSTLTIQRTQQEDSAVYLCASSLAGGYEQYFGPGTRLTVT.

The V call is TRBV4-1, the J call TRBJ2-5, with 8 bases aligning to TRBD1. Germline CDR1 is MGHRA and CDR2 is YSYEKL. This CDR3 comprises 17 residues. The ends lost 0 bases at V and 5 bases at J; junction bases unmatched: 11. CDR3 coding DNA: TGCGCCAGCAGCCAAGAGGATGGGACAGGCGGATCGGAGACCCAGTACTTC. Translating gives CASSQEDGTGGSETQYF.

V and J are TRBV4-1 and TRBJ2-3; no definite D call. The CDR3 has 15 residues. Germline loops: CDR1 MGHRA, CDR2 YSYEKL. V gave up 0 bases and J gave up 2 bases, with 9 bases separating them. CDR3 amino acids: CASSQEKELTDTQYF. In DNA, the CDR3 is TGCGCCAGCAGCCAAGAGAAAGAACTCACAGATACGCAGTATTTT.

The chain joins TRBV5-1 to TRBJ2-2; D not certain. CDR1 is SGHRS and CDR2 is YFSETQ in the germline V gene. Trimming took 3 bases from V and 3 from J, leaving 9 bases between them. CDR3 size: 14 residues. Written as DNA, the CDR3 is TGCGCCAGCAGCTCTGCGCACGACACCGGGGAGCTGTTTTTT. This sequence encodes CASSSAHDTGELFF.

The CDR3 nucleotides are TGTGCCACCGGGAGCCCCTCGTCGTGGGGCTACACCTTC. Protein product: CATGSPSSWGYTF. V gene TRBV28 combines with J gene TRBJ1-2, with D unresolved. Trimming stripped 10 bases from V and 8 bases from J, with 20 bases between. The CDR3 contains 13 residues. From germline, CDR1 is MDHEN and CDR2 SYDVKM.

The V and J genes are TRBV9 and TRBJ1-5, with D possibly TRBD1 on 5 matching bases. This CDR3 is built from 13 residues. V was shortened by 1 base and J by 5 bases, with 7 bases between the two germline ends. Germline V CDR1 and CDR2: SGDLS, YYNGEE. CDR3 protein: CASSVQGDQPQHF. CDR3 nucleotides: TGTGCCAGCAGCGTACAGGGTGATCAGCCCCAGCATTTT.